Below are 32 T cell receptor beta chains sequenced from a single sample in a study of cytomegalovirus exposure and HLA in healthy donors. The repertoire was sequenced with immunoSEQ multiplex PCR; TCRdb's copy has only in-frame clones and lacks some. The profile covers about 200,000 clones, with about 86% appearing a single time and around 3% taken by the ten largest. Sequenced input: PBMCs. Source of these receptors: a young woman in good health and CMV-seronegative.

The CDR3 DNA reads TGCGCCAGCAGCTTGCAGGGGCTCACTGAAGCTTTCTTT. Translated, it gives CASSLQGLTEAFF. V usage is TRBV5-1 and J usage is TRBJ1-1, with a possible D match to TRBD1 (6 bases). The V gene's germline CDR1 is SGHRS and CDR2 YFSETQ. This CDR3 has 13 amino acids. The V and J ends lost 1 base and 4 bases respectively, with 8 bases between them.

This clone was detected once. For the CDR3, the DNA is TGTGCCAGCAGCCAAGAGGGAACAGGCGCCTCCTACGAGCAGTACTTC. Its translation is CASSQEGTGASYEQYF. V and J are TRBV4-2 and TRBJ2-7, with D perhaps matching TRBD1 (5 bases). CDR3 length: 16 amino acids. Germline V gene sequence: CDR1 LGHNA, CDR2 YNFKEQ. V lost 0 bases, J lost 0 bases, and 12 bases lay in between.

In its sample, this clone was seen a few times. This sequence joins TRBV6-1 and TRBJ2-3; 9 bases agree with TRBD2. Losses at the gene ends were 4 bases for V and 4 bases for J; bases not matched to a gene: 6. Germline CDR1 and CDR2: MNHNS and SASEGT. The CDR3 contains 15 residues. CDR3 amino acids: CASSVASGTPDTQYF. CDR3 coding DNA: TGTGCCAGCAGTGTGGCTAGCGGGACCCCAGATACGCAGTATTTT.

The chain links TRBV27 to TRBJ2-3; D remains ambiguous. V lost 0 bases and J 4 bases, leaving 5 bases between the germline ends. Germline CDR1 is MNHEY and CDR2 is SMNVEV (reference sequence). This CDR3 has 13 amino acids. CDR3 sequence: CASSLSFADTQYF. The CDR3 DNA follows: TGTGCCAGCAGTTTATCGTTCGCAGATACGCAGTATTTT.

The J gene is TRBJ1-1, the V gene TRBV28, with D hard to call. This CDR3 is 16 amino acids long. V lost 5 bases and J lost 0, with 16 bases in between. Germline V lookup: CDR1 MDHEN, CDR2 SYDVKM. The CDR3 DNA reads as TGTGCCAGCAGTCTACTTTCAGCGGGGATGAACACTGAAGCTTTCTTT. As protein: CASSLLSAGMNTEAFF.

The chain couples TRBV7-9 to TRBJ2-3; 10 bases line up with TRBD2. The CDR3 is made up of 17 amino acids. After removal of 8 bases from V and 3 bases from J, the junction contained 14 bases not matched to a gene. In germline, CDR1 is SEHNR, CDR2 FQNEAQ (reference sequence). The CDR3 DNA follows: TGTGCCAGCTCATCCAGAGAACTAGCGGGACGGACAGATACGCAGTATTTT. As protein: CASSSRELAGRTDTQYF.

The chain links TRBV28 to TRBJ2-7; 7 bases are shared with TRBD1. Germline assignment: CDR1 MDHEN and CDR2 SYDVKM. The CDR3 totals 13 residues. J lost 5 bases, V lost 5 bases, and 6 bases had no gene match. CDR3 sequence (DNA): TGTGCCAGCAGTGTTCCCGGGACAGACGAGCAGTACTTC. It yields the protein CASSVPGTDEQYF.

The chain links TRBV6-1 to TRBJ1-1; possible D gene TRBD1, 5 bases. Germline-derived CDR1 and CDR2 are MNHNS and SASEGT. V was clipped by 2 bases and J by 8 bases, with 12 bases between them. This CDR3 region has 13 residues. CDR3 coding DNA: TGTGCCAGCAGTGAACCCCCTTCAGGGGAAGCTTTCTTT. It yields the protein CASSEPPSGEAFF.

A few counts support this clone. The chain combines TRBV5-1 with TRBJ1-2; D possibly corresponds to TRBD1 (5 bases). V lost 0 bases, J lost 6 bases, and 12 bases lay in between. The CDR3 runs 14 residues. Germline CDR1 is SGHRS and CDR2 is YFSETQ. The CDR3 coding sequence is TGCGCCAGCAGCTTGGCCCAGGGTAATAATGGCTACACCTTC. Its protein is CASSLAQGNNGYTF.

J is TRBJ2-3 and V is TRBV11-2; a weak D match, TRBD2 (6 bases). The V gene's germline CDR1 is SGHAT and CDR2 FQNNGV. The V and J ends lost 5 bases and 1 base respectively, with 13 bases between them. The CDR3 runs 15 residues. CDR3 in DNA: TGTGCCAGCAGCGTATCCGGCGGGGGCACAGATACGCAGTATTTT. Its translation is CASSVSGGGTDTQYF.

V gene TRBV7-9 combines with J gene TRBJ2-5, with 9 bases that match TRBD1. Germline loops: CDR1 SEHNR, CDR2 FQNEAQ (reference sequence). The CDR3 is made up of 16 amino acids. Trimming at V came to 3 bases and at J to 2 bases, leaving 7 bases not matched to a gene. CDR3 DNA: TGTGCCAGCAGCTTCCGCCCGGGACAGGGACAAGAGACCCAGTACTTC. Translation gives CASSFRPGQGQETQYF.

The chain couples TRBV10-2 to TRBJ1-5; the D gene is possibly TRBD1 (6 bases). Germline V lookup: CDR1 WSHSY, CDR2 SAAADI. The CDR3 is made up of 14 amino acids. V was cut by 2 bases and J by 7 bases, with 12 bases left in between. The CDR3 DNA is TGCGCCAGCAGTGAGGGCAGGGGAGGGCAGCCCCAGCATTTT. Its protein is CASSEGRGGQPQHF.

The V call is TRBV5-6, the J call TRBJ2-7; TRBD1 matches 10 bases. Germline CDR1 and CDR2: SGHDT and YYEEEE. The CDR3 contains 17 residues. With 3 bases clipped from V and 0 bases from J, the junction kept 9 bases outside the gene matches. The CDR3 nucleotides read TGTGCCAGCAGCTCGAATAGCCGGACAGGGGGCTCCTACGAGCAGTACTTC. Translating gives CASSSNSRTGGSYEQYF. Based on the CDR3 plus reference TRBV5-6 and TRBJ2-7, the full variable domain is DAGVTQSPTHLIKTRGQQVTLRCSPKSGHDTVSWYQQALGQGPQFIFQYYEEEERQRGNFPDRFSGHQFPNYSSELNVNALLLGDSALYLCASSSNSRTGGSYEQYFGPGTRLTVT.

This sequence joins TRBV28 and TRBJ1-2; tentative D call: TRBD1 (5 bases). CDR1 and CDR2 (germline): MDHEN, SYDVKM. CDR3 length: 14 residues. V was trimmed by 5 bases and J by 1 base, leaving 11 bases between them. CDR3 sequence: CASSRGLYNYGYTF. Written as DNA, the CDR3 is TGTGCCAGCAGTCGGGGGTTATATAACTATGGCTACACCTTC.

The chain employs TRBV5-8 and TRBJ2-5; 16 positions match TRBD2. The CDR3 contains 18 residues. The germline V gene encodes CDR1 SGHTS and CDR2 YDEGEE. Trimming removed 2 bases from V and 5 bases from J; junction bases left unmatched: 9. CDR3 loop: CASSLPGLAGGNEETQYF. DNA for the CDR3: TGTGCCAGCAGCTTACCGGGACTAGCGGGAGGGAACGAGGAGACCCAGTACTTC.

The CDR3 DNA reads TGTGCCAGCAGCCAAGCGACAGGGGGCGCCGACGGGGAGCTGTTTTTT. Protein: CASSQATGGADGELFF. The genes are TRBV4-2 and TRBJ2-2; TRBD1 agrees at 10 bases. This CDR3 region has 16 residues. Losses at the gene ends were 1 base for V and 7 bases for J; bases not matched to a gene: 6. Germline V gene lookup returns CDR1 LGHNA and CDR2 YNFKEQ.

The chain links TRBV9 to TRBJ2-3, with 12 bases identical to TRBD2. Germline CDR1 and CDR2: SGDLS and YYNGEE. V lost 6 bases and J lost 4; bases outside the gene matches: 3. The CDR3 contains 14 residues. The CDR3 spells CASNRLAGADTQYF. CDR3 sequence (DNA): TGTGCCAGCAACCGACTAGCGGGAGCAGATACGCAGTATTTT.

The chain combines TRBV7-6 with TRBJ2-4; TRBD2 aligns across 9 bases. The junction had 11 bases not matched to a gene; V was cut back by 5 bases and J by 3 bases. The V gene's germline CDR1 is SGHVS and CDR2 FNYEAQ. The CDR3 is 17 amino acids. This CDR3 reads CASSPFAGGEDKNIQYF. CDR3 DNA sequence: TGTGCCAGCAGCCCCTTCGCGGGGGGGGAGGACAAAAACATTCAGTACTTC.

The chain has TRBV7-3 and TRBJ1-1; no definite D call. From germline, CDR1 is SGHTA and CDR2 FQGTGA. The V and J ends lost 0 bases and 5 bases respectively, with 16 bases between them. This CDR3 contains 16 residues. The CDR3: CASSLTPATGGTEAFF. In nucleotides, the CDR3 is TGTGCCAGCAGCTTAACACCTGCTACGGGAGGAACTGAAGCTTTCTTT.

The chain recombines TRBV11-3 with TRBJ2-7, with a weak D call TRBD1 (5 bases). The CDR3 length is 18 residues. Germline-derived CDR1 and CDR2 are SGHNT and YENEEA. Trimming left V 0 bases short and J 1 base short, with 19 bases between. The CDR3 protein is CASSLDPPGRVFSYEQYF. The DNA of the CDR3 is TGTGCCAGCAGCTTAGATCCCCCCGGCAGGGTTTTTTCCTACGAGCAGTACTTC.

The chain recombines TRBV10-3 with TRBJ2-1, with 10 bases that match TRBD2. The CDR3 is made up of 16 amino acids. The germline V gene encodes CDR1 ENHRY and CDR2 SYGVKD. V was pared by 11 bases and J by 4 bases, with 14 bases of the junction left unmatched. CDR3: CASSLAGDLRYNEQFF. In nucleotides, the CDR3 is TGTGCCTCGAGTCTAGCGGGAGATCTCCGTTACAATGAGCAGTTCTTC.

The CDR3 nucleotides read TGTGCCAGCAGTTTATCGGGCCAGGGCTATGGCTACACCTTC. Its translation is CASSLSGQGYGYTF. The chain is built from TRBV27 and TRBJ1-2, with D tentatively TRBD1 (5 bases). With 0 bases removed from V and 4 bases from J, the gap between germline ends came to 9 bases. The CDR3 spans 14 residues. CDR1 and CDR2 (germline): MNHEY, SMNVEV (reference sequence).

The V call is TRBV28, the J call TRBJ2-7, with TRBD2 matching 13 bases. Looked up from germline, CDR1 is MDHEN and CDR2 is SYDVKM. This CDR3 has 18 amino acids. With 2 bases clipped from V and 2 bases from J, the junction kept 9 bases outside the gene matches. The CDR3 DNA reads as TGTGCCAGCAGTTTAGGGGGACTAGCGGGGCAGCTCCCCTACGAGCAGTACTTC. This encodes CASSLGGLAGQLPYEQYF.

This clone turned up a few times. The chain links TRBV7-9 to TRBJ1-2; TRBD1 matches 9 bases. The V gene's germline CDR1 is SEHNR and CDR2 FQNEAQ (reference sequence). CDR3 length: 13 amino acids. The V and J ends lost 6 bases and 8 bases, in that order; junction bases with no gene match: 7. CDR3: CASRPQGAEGYTF. The CDR3 region has the DNA TGTGCCAGCAGACCACAGGGGGCGGAGGGCTACACCTTC.

The chain uses TRBV10-3 and TRBJ2-7; 14 bases map to TRBD2. The trim removed 4 bases at V and 3 bases at J, leaving 2 bases unmatched. CDR1 and CDR2 (germline): ENHRY, SYGVKD. The CDR3 runs 15 residues. The CDR3 region is CAISGGLAGVYEQYF. Written as DNA, the CDR3 is TGTGCCATCAGTGGGGGACTAGCGGGAGTCTACGAGCAGTACTTC.

The gene calls are TRBV10-3 and TRBJ2-6, with 7 bases that match TRBD1. Germline V gene data show CDR1 as ENHRY and CDR2 as SYGVKD. CDR3 length: 15 amino acids. The J segment lost 2 bases and the V segment lost 2 bases, leaving 0 bases of the junction unmatched. The CDR3 DNA follows: TGTGCCATCAGTGAGACAGGGGCTGGGGCCAACGTCCTGACTTTC. The encoded protein is CAISETGAGANVLTF.

The chain couples TRBV6-5 to TRBJ2-7; 8 nucleotides match TRBD2. The CDR3 is 14 amino acids. Per the germline V gene, CDR1 is MNHEY and CDR2 is SVGAGI. V shed 7 bases and J 2 bases; nucleotides not matched to a gene: 7. The CDR3 protein is CASKYSGGPYEQYF. The CDR3, as DNA: TGTGCCAGCAAATATTCGGGAGGGCCCTACGAGCAGTACTTC.

The chain uses TRBV19 and TRBJ2-1; D is possibly TRBD2 (5 bases). CDR3 length: 14 amino acids. The germline CDR1 and CDR2 sequences are LNHDA and SQIVND (reference sequence). The V end lost 5 bases, the J end lost 6 bases, and 14 bases lay between the germline ends. The CDR3 reads CASSVKRSPNEQFF. The DNA of the CDR3 is TGTGCCAGTAGTGTTAAGCGGAGCCCCAATGAGCAGTTCTTC.

The rearrangement links TRBV19 to TRBJ2-7; 13 bases agree with TRBD2. J was trimmed by 3 bases and V by 5 bases; bases with no gene match: 4. The germline CDR1 and CDR2 sequences are LNHDA and SQIVND (reference sequence). The CDR3 is 15 residues long. The CDR3 DNA reads as TGTGCCAGTAGTGCGGGACTAGCGGGAATCTACGAGCAGTACTTC. It specifies CASSAGLAGIYEQYF. The variable domain in full, completed from reference TRBV19 and TRBJ2-7, reads DGGITQSPKYLFRKEGQNVTLSCEQNLNHDAMYWYRQDPGQGLRLIYYSQIVNDFQKGDIAEGYSVSREKKESFPLTVTSAQKNPTAFYLCASSAGLAGIYEQYFGPGTRLTVT.

The chain recombines TRBV5-1 with TRBJ2-7; TRBD1 matches 9 bases. The CDR3 is 15 amino acids. The trim removed 3 bases at V and 5 bases at J, leaving 9 bases unmatched. Germline CDR1 is SGHRS and CDR2 is YFSETQ. The CDR3 loop is CASSWGQGNSHEQYF. In DNA form, the CDR3 reads TGCGCCAGCAGCTGGGGACAGGGTAATTCCCACGAGCAGTACTTC.

This chain uses TRBV5-4 with TRBJ2-1, with 12 bases fitting TRBD2. J lost 8 bases, V lost 4 bases, and 10 bases had no gene match. CDR1 and CDR2 (germline): SGHNT, YYREEE (reference sequence). The length of the CDR3 is 16 residues. CDR3 amino acids: CASSPRLLAGGDEQFF. CDR3 coding DNA: TGTGCCAGCAGCCCCCGCCTACTAGCGGGAGGAGATGAGCAGTTCTTC.

CDR3 in amino acids: CASSSPVLAGANTGELFF. CDR3 DNA: TGTGCCAGCAGCTCACCCGTCTTAGCGGGAGCGAACACCGGGGAGCTGTTTTTT. The chain uses TRBV11-2 and TRBJ2-2; TRBD2 matches 9 bases. This CDR3 is built from 18 residues. J gave up 0 bases and V 4 bases, and 9 bases lay outside the gene matches. The germline gives CDR1 SGHAT, CDR2 FQNNGV.